One sample yielded the 27 T cell receptor beta chains listed below, sequenced in a study of T cells after yellow fever vaccination. Using its own MiXCR run on the 5' RACE reads, TCRdb lists one record per CDR3 protein. In the table there are about 300,000 distinct CDR3 sequences, around 8.6% of which are singletons. The sequencing used CD4+ T cells sorted from PBMCs, collected 5 days after the yellow fever booster vaccination. The receptors here all came from a man younger than 30 who received the YFV17D yellow fever vaccine.

This clonotype has more than one count but fewer than ten. The chain uses TRBV29-1 and TRBJ1-1, with 9 positions matching TRBD1. Germline V gene data show CDR1 as SQVTM and CDR2 as ANQGSEA. The CDR3 has 13 residues. The ends lost 5 bases at V and 3 bases at J; junction bases unmatched: 4. The chain's CDR3 is CSVKGQGYTEAFF. The CDR3 coding sequence is TGCAGCGTTAAGGGACAGGGATACACTGAAGCTTTCTTT.

This clonotype was observed at least ten times. The chain joins TRBV7-2 to TRBJ1-2; D is uncertain. V lost 4 bases and J lost 8, with 8 bases in between. CDR1 is SGHTA and CDR2 is FQGNSA in the germline V gene. The CDR3 runs to 11 residues. The CDR3 region has the DNA TGTGCCAGCAGCTCTTGGGTGGGCTACACCTTC. Translation gives CASSSWVGYTF.

Notes on this clonotype: At one end, the junction sequence differs from germline, possibly due to a read error. This rearrangement joins TRBV2 to TRBJ1-6, with D unresolved. Germline V gene lookup returns CDR1 SNHLY and CDR2 FYNNEI. The CDR3 is made up of 15 amino acids. In nucleotides, the CDR3 is TGTTCCAGCAGTCAGGAGACCGGGCCTAATTCACCCCTCCACTTT. Protein sequence: CSSSQETGPNSPLHF.

This rearrangement joins TRBV9 to TRBJ1-1, with 7 bases fitting TRBD1. J lost 11 bases, V lost 0 bases, and 7 bases had no gene match. Germline V gene lookup returns CDR1 SGDLS and CDR2 YYNGEE. The CDR3 contains 13 residues. The CDR3, as DNA: TGTGCCAGCAGCGTAGCCTCTGACAGGGCGGCTTTCTTT. It is translated as CASSVASDRAAFF.

This clonotype was counted a few times. This chain uses TRBV5-1 with TRBJ2-2; possible D gene TRBD1, 7 bases. CDR3 length equals 14 residues. The V gene lost 5 bases and the J gene lost 3 bases, with 11 bases spanning the gap. Looked up from germline, CDR1 is SGHRS and CDR2 is YFSETQ. CDR3 protein: CASSTGDYTGELFF. CDR3 DNA sequence: TGCGCCAGCAGTACAGGGGACTACACCGGGGAGCTGTTTTTT.

This clonotype occurred a few times. V and J are TRBV20-1 and TRBJ2-7, with TRBD2 as a possible D gene (6 bases). Germline CDR1 DFQATT, CDR2 SNEGSKA (reference sequence). Between the trimmed V and J ends, which lost 0 bases and 0 bases, there was a span of 12 bases. This CDR3 comprises 15 residues. The CDR3, as DNA: TGCAGTGCTAGAGACCCCGGAGGGGTCTCCTACGAGCAGTACTTC. Translated, it gives CSARDPGGVSYEQYF.

In this sample, this clonotype turned up many times. The gene calls are TRBV7-2 and TRBJ2-1; TRBD2 aligns across 13 bases. The germline CDR1 and CDR2 sequences are SGHTA and FQGNSA. This CDR3 has 18 amino acids. The V gene end was trimmed by 7 bases and the J gene end by 0 bases; junction bases not matched to a gene: 9. CDR3 nucleotides: TGTGCCAGCAAAGGACTAGCGGGGGCCCAAAGCTCCTACAATGAGCAGTTCTTC. Translating it yields CASKGLAGAQSSYNEQFF.

This clonotype was detected only a few times. The rearrangement links TRBV7-2 to TRBJ2-7, with 7 bases matching TRBD1. Germline CDR1 and CDR2: SGHTA and FQGNSA. Trimming cost V 1 base and J 7 bases; bases outside gene matches: 13. This CDR3 is built from 16 residues. CDR3 amino acids: CASSLVSGTDYAEQYF. DNA for the CDR3: TGTGCCAGCAGCTTAGTGTCGGGGACAGACTACGCTGAGCAGTACTTC.

This clonotype has at least ten counts. The chain carries TRBV7-2 and TRBJ1-5; 7 positions agree with TRBD1. The germline V gene has CDR1 SGHTA and CDR2 FQGNSA. V shed 0 bases, J shed 2 bases, and the junction held 7 bases outside the gene matches. CDR3 length equals 17 residues. The CDR3 region is CASSLAGPGGGNQPQHF. DNA for the CDR3: TGTGCCAGCAGCTTAGCGGGTCCAGGGGGGGGCAATCAGCCCCAGCATTTT.

This CDR3 is CASLYRGFSDTQYF. The CDR3, as DNA: TGTGCCAGCTTATACAGGGGGTTCTCCGATACGCAGTATTTT. The chain has TRBV6-1 and TRBJ2-3, with 8 bases lining up with TRBD1. The length of the CDR3 is 14 residues. The germline CDR1 and CDR2 sequences are MNHNS and SASEGT. After removal of 8 bases from V and 6 bases from J, the junction contained 10 bases not matched to a gene.

This clonotype was seen only a few times. The chain combines TRBV20-1 with TRBJ1-4; 7 positions agree with TRBD1. The CDR3 contains 13 residues. CDR1 and CDR2 (germline): DFQATT, SNEGSKA (reference sequence). Losses at the gene ends were 6 bases for V and 8 bases for J; bases not matched to a gene: 9. CDR3 DNA sequence: TGCAGTGCCTATAGACAGGGTAGGGAAAAACTGTTTTTT. Its translation is CSAYRQGREKLFF.

The chain links TRBV6-5 to TRBJ2-7; D remains unclear. The germline V and J ends were trimmed by 3 bases and 2 bases, with 20 bases remaining between them. Germline V lookup: CDR1 MNHEY, CDR2 SVGAGI. This CDR3 has 17 amino acids. The CDR3: CASSYDARTRVPYEQYF. CDR3 coding DNA: TGTGCCAGCAGTTATGATGCGCGAACACGGGTTCCCTACGAGCAGTACTTC.

This clonotype was recorded many times. The gene calls are TRBV19 and TRBJ1-2, with TRBD1 as a possible D gene (6 bases). The CDR3 length is 14 residues. V lost 8 bases, J lost 7 bases, and 20 bases lay in between. Germline CDR1 is LNHDA and CDR2 is SQIVND (reference sequence). CDR3 in DNA: TGTGCCAGTCTGGGCCAAACAGGGAAGTCTGGCTACACCTTC. This gives the protein CASLGQTGKSGYTF.

This clonotype was observed many times. This sequence joins TRBV7-3 and TRBJ2-1, with 9 bases that match TRBD2. The CDR3 spans 12 residues. V shed 5 bases and J 10 bases; nucleotides not matched to a gene: 3. Germline V CDR1 and CDR2: SGHTA, FQGTGA. The CDR3 DNA is TGTGCCAGCAGCAAACTAGCGGGCGAGCAGTTCTTC. Amino acids: CASSKLAGEQFF.

This clonotype was detected many times. This chain joins TRBV18 and TRBJ1-1, with a possible D match to TRBD1 (6 bases). Trimming took 2 bases from V and 3 from J, leaving 10 bases between them. The CDR3 spans 14 residues. The germline V gene encodes CDR1 KGHSH and CDR2 LQKENI. The CDR3 here is CASSPGGQDTEAFF. CDR3 bases: TGTGCCAGCTCACCAGGGGGCCAGGACACTGAAGCTTTCTTT.

This clonotype has ten or more counts. The rearrangement uses TRBV5-1 and TRBJ2-3; D is uncertain. Germline loops: CDR1 SGHRS, CDR2 YFSETQ. The CDR3 sequence is 12 residues long. V shed 0 bases and J shed 7 bases, with 6 bases lying between them. CDR3 nucleotide sequence: TGCGCCAGCAGCTTGGGGATGAATACGCAGTATTTT. Its translation: CASSLGMNTQYF.

This clonotype occurred many times. The chain combines TRBV7-8 with TRBJ2-7; unclear D gene. The CDR3 contains 12 residues. V was trimmed by 3 bases and J by 7 bases, leaving 10 bases between them. Germline V gene lookup returns CDR1 SGHVS and CDR2 FQNEAQ. Here the CDR3 reads CASSFYGSEQYV. CDR3 DNA: TGTGCCAGCAGCTTTTACGGGTCGGAGCAGTACGTC.

This clonotype was counted many times. This rearrangement joins TRBV7-8 to TRBJ2-1, with 12 positions matching TRBD2. CDR3 length: 16 amino acids. The V gene end was trimmed by 5 bases and the J gene end by 4 bases; junction bases not matched to a gene: 6. The germline CDR1 and CDR2 sequences are SGHVS and FQNEAQ. In nucleotides, the CDR3 is TGTGCCAGCAGCCCGCCGACTAGCGGGGGTTACAATGAGCAGTTCTTC. It encodes CASSPPTSGGYNEQFF.

This clonotype was seen repeatedly, ten times or more. J is TRBJ2-2 and V is TRBV4-3, with D perhaps TRBD1 or TRBD2 (6 bases each). V was trimmed by 2 bases and J by 6 bases, leaving 16 bases between them. This CDR3 has 16 amino acids. Germline V gene lookup returns CDR1 LGHNA and CDR2 YSLEER. CDR3: CASSQSVRGASGELFF. CDR3 sequence (DNA): TGCGCCAGCAGCCAATCAGTTAGGGGGGCCTCCGGGGAGCTGTTTTTT.

This clonotype was recorded only once. The chain combines TRBV20-1 with TRBJ2-7, with 7 bases aligning to TRBD1. CDR1 and CDR2 (germline): DFQATT, SNEGSKA (reference sequence). The CDR3 contains 14 residues. Losses at the gene ends were 4 bases for V and 7 bases for J; bases not matched to a gene: 13. The CDR3 is CSAIIPGQPTEQYV. CDR3 DNA: TGCAGTGCTATCATACCGGGACAGCCTACGGAGCAGTACGTC.

This clonotype was observed many times. The chain carries TRBV6-2 or TRBV6-3 and TRBJ2-1; D unresolved. The V and J ends lost 5 bases and 11 bases respectively, with 13 bases between them. CDR3 length: 12 residues. Germline V gene sequence: CDR1 MNHEY, CDR2 SVGEGT. The CDR3 DNA follows: TGTGCCAGCAGTCAAGCTTCTCGGCAGCAGTTCTTC. Residues: CASSQASRQQFF.

This clonotype was observed at least ten times. The genes are TRBV7-8 and TRBJ1-2; D might be TRBD1 (6 bases). Germline CDR1 reads SGHVS; CDR2 reads FQNEAQ. Trimming removed 5 bases from V and 7 bases from J, with 14 bases in between. The CDR3 runs 13 residues. In DNA, the CDR3 is TGTGCCAGCAGCCCCGGGACAAATAGTGGCTACACCTTC. This codes for CASSPGTNSGYTF.

This clonotype has more than one count but fewer than ten. V usage is TRBV5-1 and J usage is TRBJ2-1, with D possibly called TRBD1 or TRBD2 (5 bases each). V was clipped by 4 bases and J by 3 bases, with 17 bases between them. The CDR3 loop spans 16 amino acids. Per the germline V gene, CDR1 is SGHRS and CDR2 is YFSETQ. The CDR3 protein is CASSRGSGLNYNEQFF. In nucleotides, the CDR3 is TGCGCCAGCAGCCGCGGATCGGGGCTAAACTACAATGAGCAGTTCTTC.

This clonotype was observed many times. V is TRBV5-1 and J is TRBJ2-7; TRBD1 matches at 8 bases. CDR1 and CDR2 (germline): SGHRS, YFSETQ. J lost 1 base, V lost 4 bases, and 4 bases had no gene match. The CDR3 length is 14 residues. CDR3 loop: CASSPRQGSYEQYV. The CDR3 DNA sequence: TGCGCCAGCAGCCCTCGACAGGGGTCCTACGAGCAGTACGTC.

This clonotype came up many times. This chain links TRBV5-6 with TRBJ2-3, with a tentative D call TRBD2 (5 bases). Trimming stripped 2 bases from V and 0 bases from J, with 10 bases between. The germline CDR1 and CDR2 sequences are SGHDT and YYEEEE. The CDR3 spans 15 residues. The CDR3 loop is CASSLSLASTDTQYF. CDR3 DNA: TGTGCCAGCAGCTTAAGTCTAGCTAGCACAGATACGCAGTATTTT.

In this sample, this clonotype turned up many times. The chain combines TRBV12-3 or TRBV12-4 with TRBJ2-1; D might be TRBD1 (6 bases). Trimming cost V 8 bases and J 9 bases, with 20 bases left between them. The CDR3 covers 14 residues. This CDR3 reads CASGDLRSGAEQFF. For the CDR3, the DNA is TGTGCCAGCGGGGATCTTCGCTCAGGGGCTGAGCAGTTCTTC.

The sample holds a few counts of this clonotype. The chain uses TRBV5-1 and TRBJ1-2; D perhaps matches TRBD1 (5 bases). Germline V lookup: CDR1 SGHRS, CDR2 YFSETQ. CDR3 length equals 15 residues. The V gene lost 0 bases and the J gene lost 7 bases, with 16 bases spanning the gap. CDR3 loop: CASSLGEIAGAGYTF. DNA of the CDR3: TGCGCCAGCAGCTTGGGGGAGATAGCTGGGGCTGGCTACACCTTC.